These 9 T cell receptor beta chains originate from one sample sequenced in a study of OX40 agonist ivuxolimab in advanced cancers. Profiling relied on immunoSEQ multiplex PCR, and the TCRdb table lists in-frame clones only, not all of them. Among roughly 100,000 clones, about 93% were seen once, and the ten largest hold around 0.76%. The material was CD4+ or CD8+ T cells sorted from blood, obtained in a trial of the OX40 agonist ivuxolimab. The source of these receptors is an adult with an advanced solid tumor such as melanoma, head and neck, liver or kidney cancer.

The J gene is TRBJ1-1, the V gene TRBV18; 8 bases are shared with TRBD1. Germline CDR1 and CDR2: KGHSH and LQKENI. V trimming: 3 bases; J trimming: 7 bases; junction bases outside the gene matches: 4. The CDR3 length is 13 residues. The CDR3 DNA reads TGTGCCAGCTCACCGACAGGGGTTGGTGAAGCTTTCTTT. This sequence encodes CASSPTGVGEAFF.

The chain links TRBV2 to TRBJ1-2; possibly TRBD1 for D (5 bases). V was cut by 5 bases and J by 7 bases, with 11 bases left in between. The V gene's germline CDR1 is SNHLY and CDR2 FYNNEI. The CDR3 contains 12 residues. CDR3 sequence: CASSLDISGYTF. The CDR3 bases are TGTGCCAGCAGTCTGGACATAAGTGGCTACACCTTC.

The rearrangement links TRBV19 to TRBJ1-2; D is undetermined. CDR3 length equals 13 residues. With 5 bases removed from V and 4 bases from J, the gap between germline ends came to 11 bases. Germline lookup yields CDR1 LNHDA and CDR2 SQIVND (reference sequence). The CDR3 bases are TGTGCCAGTAGTTTGGGCAGGATCTATGGCTACACCTTC. Translation gives CASSLGRIYGYTF.

This chain links TRBV4-2 with TRBJ2-2; weak D call: TRBD2 (6 bases). V shed 1 base and J shed 2 bases, with 11 bases lying between them. The CDR3 has 16 amino acids. Per germline, CDR1 LGHNA and CDR2 YNFKEQ. This CDR3 reads CASSQVAGRNTGELFF. Written as DNA, the CDR3 is TGTGCCAGCAGCCAAGTTGCGGGAAGAAACACCGGGGAGCTGTTTTTT.

The genes are TRBV5-1 and TRBJ2-3; D not certain. Trimming took off 0 bases at V and 0 bases at J, with 8 bases between the two ends. This CDR3 has 15 residues. Germline V gene data show CDR1 as SGHRS and CDR2 as YFSETQ. CDR3 DNA: TGCGCCAGCAGCTTGGCCCCCCTTAGCACAGATACGCAGTATTTT. Its protein product is CASSLAPLSTDTQYF.

The genes are TRBV7-9 and TRBJ1-1, with 7 bases aligning to TRBD1. The length of the CDR3 is 16 residues. Trimming cost V 5 bases and J 1 base; bases outside gene matches: 10. The V gene's germline CDR1 is SEHNR and CDR2 FQNEAQ (reference sequence). The CDR3 nucleotides read TGTGCCAGCAGCCCGTACAGGGGCTTAGCGAACACTGAAGCTTTCTTT. Protein product: CASSPYRGLANTEAFF. The whole variable domain, filled in from reference TRBV7-9 and TRBJ1-1, reads DTGVSQNPRHKITKRGQNVTFRCDPISEHNRLYWYRQTLGQGPEFLTYFQNEAQLEKSRLLSDRFSAERPKGSFSTLEIQRTEQGDSAMYLCASSPYRGLANTEAFFGQGTRLTVV.

The J gene is TRBJ2-1, the V gene TRBV4-3; no clear D. Germline CDR1 LGHNA, CDR2 YSLEER. Trimming removed 6 bases from V and 7 bases from J, with 19 bases in between. The CDR3 is made up of 15 amino acids. DNA of the CDR3: TGCGCCAGCAGTCGGATTCTAAACCCCATAAATGAGCAGTTCTTC. The encoded protein is CASSRILNPINEQFF.

J is TRBJ2-7 and V is TRBV11-2, with 11 positions matching TRBD2. The junction had 7 bases not matched to a gene; V was cut back by 3 bases and J by 3 bases. CDR1 and CDR2 from the germline V gene are SGHAT and FQNNGV. The CDR3 is 16 residues long. CDR3 coding DNA: TGTGCCAGCAGCTTTGGTAGCGGGGGGGGCTTCTACGAGCAGTACTTC. Translated, it gives CASSFGSGGGFYEQYF.

The genes are TRBV6-1 and TRBJ2-2; 7 bases fit TRBD1. Germline CDR1 reads MNHNS; CDR2 reads SASEGT. Unmatched junction bases numbered 6, after V lost 5 bases and J lost 3 bases. CDR3 length equals 15 residues. The CDR3: CASSWAGGHTGELFF. In DNA form, the CDR3 reads TGTGCCAGCAGTTGGGCAGGGGGTCACACCGGGGAGCTGTTTTTT.